The T cell receptor beta chain described here comes from a study of vaccination and CD4 T cells after COVID-19. Study in general: Two-dose vaccination with either BNT162b2 or mRNA-1273 was given to participants.

The CDR3 is 12 residues long. The germline CDR1 and CDR2 sequences are DFQATT and SNEGSKA (reference sequence). The V end was cut by 3 bases, the J end by 5 bases, with 10 bases between. In regard to this clonotype: The antigen remains undetermined.

The treatment here: roughly 10-day PBMC culture with coronavirus spike peptide pools or control peptides (ViraFEST assay). The ViraFEST method relied on peptide pools to expand antigen-specific T cells, followed by TCR sequencing. Cultured CD4+ T cell DNA underwent sequencing with the Oncomine TCR Beta short-read assay. DNA came from CD4+ T cells after culture. TCRdb reprocessed the PCR reads with MiXCR, giving one entry per CDR3 protein. The sample has about 12,000 distinct CDR3 sequences; roughly 30% are singletons. The TCR sequence derives from a human donor who had recovered from COVID-19. The chain employs TRBV20-1 and TRBJ1-2; D may be TRBD1 (6 bases). Sequences were derived from CD4+ T cells from blood, cultured in vitro, sampled after SARS-CoV-2 vaccination. The CDR3 reads CSASERGYGYTF. The CDR3 DNA follows: TGCAGTGCTAGTGAGAGGGGGTATGGCTACACCTTC.